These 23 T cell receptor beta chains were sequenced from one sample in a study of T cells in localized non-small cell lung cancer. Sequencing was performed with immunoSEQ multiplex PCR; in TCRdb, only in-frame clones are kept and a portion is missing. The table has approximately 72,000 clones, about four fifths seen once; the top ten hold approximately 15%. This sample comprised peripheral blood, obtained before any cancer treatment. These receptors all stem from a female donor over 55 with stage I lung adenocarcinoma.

This CDR3 reads CASSLGLLQETQYF. CDR3 nucleotides: TGTGCCAGCAGCTTAGGGCTCCTCCAAGAGACCCAGTACTTC. The chain joins TRBV5-4 to TRBJ2-5; D unresolved. Per germline, CDR1 SGHNT and CDR2 YYREEE (reference sequence). There are 14 residues in the CDR3. V was trimmed by 2 bases and J by 1 base, leaving 9 bases between them. Filled out from reference TRBV5-4 and TRBJ2-5, the complete variable domain reads ETGVTQSPTHLIKTRGQQVTLRCSSQSGHNTVSWYQQALGQGPQFIFQYYREEENGRGNFPPRFSGLQFPNYSSELNVNALELDDSALYLCASSLGLLQETQYFGPGTRLLVL.

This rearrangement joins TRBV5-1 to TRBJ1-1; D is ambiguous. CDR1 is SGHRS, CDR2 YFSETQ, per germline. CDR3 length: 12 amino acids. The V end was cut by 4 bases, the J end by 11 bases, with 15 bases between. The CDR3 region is CASSLRGGWAFF. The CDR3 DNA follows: TGCGCCAGCAGCCTCCGTGGAGGGTGGGCTTTCTTT.

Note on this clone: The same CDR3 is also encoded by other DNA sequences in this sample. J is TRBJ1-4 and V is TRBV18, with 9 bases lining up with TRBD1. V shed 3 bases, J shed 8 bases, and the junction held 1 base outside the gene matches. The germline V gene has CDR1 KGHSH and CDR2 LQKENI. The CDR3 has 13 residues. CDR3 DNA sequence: TGTGCCAGCTCACCCGGACAGGGGGAAAAACTGTTTTTT. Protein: CASSPGQGEKLFF.

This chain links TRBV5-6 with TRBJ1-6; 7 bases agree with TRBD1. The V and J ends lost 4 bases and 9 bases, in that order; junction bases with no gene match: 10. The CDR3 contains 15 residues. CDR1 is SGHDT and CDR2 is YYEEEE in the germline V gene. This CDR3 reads CASSRTGDRGSPLHF. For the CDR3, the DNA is TGTGCCAGCAGCCGTACAGGGGATCGAGGTTCACCCCTCCACTTT.

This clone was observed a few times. CDR3 sequence reads: CASRAPQGAGKLFF. The CDR3 nucleotides read TGTGCCAGCAGAGCCCCGCAGGGGGCAGGAAAACTGTTTTTT. V usage is TRBV27 and J usage is TRBJ1-4; 8 bases fit TRBD1. This CDR3 contains 14 residues. After removal of 6 bases from V and 10 bases from J, the junction contained 10 bases not matched to a gene. Germline V gene data show CDR1 as MNHEY and CDR2 as SMNVEV (reference sequence). The whole variable domain, filled in from reference TRBV27 and TRBJ1-4, reads EAQVTQNPRYLITVTGKKLTVTCSQNMNHEYMSWYRQDPGLGLRQIYYSMNVEVTDKGDVPEGYKVSRKEKRNFPLILESPSPNQTSLYFCASRAPQGAGKLFFGSGTQLSVL.

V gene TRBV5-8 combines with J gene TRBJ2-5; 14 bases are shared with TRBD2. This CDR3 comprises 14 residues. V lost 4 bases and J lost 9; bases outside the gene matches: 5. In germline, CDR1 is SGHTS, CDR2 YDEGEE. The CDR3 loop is CASSPGTSGSPQYF. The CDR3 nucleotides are TGTGCCAGCAGCCCCGGGACTAGCGGGAGTCCCCAGTACTTC.

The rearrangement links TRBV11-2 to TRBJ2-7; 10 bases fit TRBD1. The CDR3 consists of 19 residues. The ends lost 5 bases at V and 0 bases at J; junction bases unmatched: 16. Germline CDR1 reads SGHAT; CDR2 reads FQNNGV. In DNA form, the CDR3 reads TGTGCCAGCAGCCCGATCCGAAGGGACAGGGGATATAGCTCCTACGAGCAGTACTTC. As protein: CASSPIRRDRGYSSYEQYF.

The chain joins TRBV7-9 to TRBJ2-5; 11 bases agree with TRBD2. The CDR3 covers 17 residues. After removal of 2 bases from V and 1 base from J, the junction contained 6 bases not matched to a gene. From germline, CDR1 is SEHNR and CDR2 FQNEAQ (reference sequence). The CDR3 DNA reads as TGTGCCAGCAGCTTATCAGATAGCGGGGGGGCCCAAGAGACCCAGTACTTC. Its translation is CASSLSDSGGAQETQYF.

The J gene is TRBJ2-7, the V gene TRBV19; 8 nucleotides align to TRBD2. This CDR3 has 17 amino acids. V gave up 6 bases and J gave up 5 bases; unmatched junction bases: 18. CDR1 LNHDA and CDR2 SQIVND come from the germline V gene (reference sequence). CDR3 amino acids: CASRKYSTSGSNHEQYF. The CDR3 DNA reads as TGTGCCAGTAGAAAGTATAGTACGAGCGGGAGTAACCACGAGCAGTACTTC.

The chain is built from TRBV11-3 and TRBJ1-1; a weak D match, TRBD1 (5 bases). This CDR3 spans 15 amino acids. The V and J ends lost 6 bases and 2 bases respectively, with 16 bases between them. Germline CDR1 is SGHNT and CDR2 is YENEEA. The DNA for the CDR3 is TGTGCCAGCAGACCTAAGGGACTGACAAACACTGAAGCTTTCTTT. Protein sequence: CASRPKGLTNTEAFF.

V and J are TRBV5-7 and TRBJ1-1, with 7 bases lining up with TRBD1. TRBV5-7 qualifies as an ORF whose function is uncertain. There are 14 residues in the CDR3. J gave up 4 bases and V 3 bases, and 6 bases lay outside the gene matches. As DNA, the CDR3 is TGTGCCAGCAGCTGGGGCCCAGGGGGCACTGAAGCTTTCTTT. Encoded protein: CASSWGPGGTEAFF.

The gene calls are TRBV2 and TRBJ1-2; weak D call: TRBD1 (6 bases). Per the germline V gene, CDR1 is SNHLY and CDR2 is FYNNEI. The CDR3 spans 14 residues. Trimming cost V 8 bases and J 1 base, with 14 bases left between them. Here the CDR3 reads CASDVRGNNYGYTF. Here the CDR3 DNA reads TGTGCCAGCGACGTCAGGGGAAATAACTATGGCTACACCTTC.

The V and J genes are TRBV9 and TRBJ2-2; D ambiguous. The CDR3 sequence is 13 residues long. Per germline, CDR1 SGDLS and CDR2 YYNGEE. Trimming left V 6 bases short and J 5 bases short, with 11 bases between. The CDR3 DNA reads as TGTGCCAGCAAGGCAGTCGGAACCGGGGAGCTGTTTTTT. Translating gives CASKAVGTGELFF.

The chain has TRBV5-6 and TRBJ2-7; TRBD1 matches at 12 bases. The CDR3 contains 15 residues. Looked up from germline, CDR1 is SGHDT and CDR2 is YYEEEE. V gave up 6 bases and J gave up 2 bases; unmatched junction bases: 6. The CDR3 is CASKIGTGGAYEQYF. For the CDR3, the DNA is TGTGCCAGCAAAATAGGGACAGGGGGCGCCTACGAGCAGTACTTC.

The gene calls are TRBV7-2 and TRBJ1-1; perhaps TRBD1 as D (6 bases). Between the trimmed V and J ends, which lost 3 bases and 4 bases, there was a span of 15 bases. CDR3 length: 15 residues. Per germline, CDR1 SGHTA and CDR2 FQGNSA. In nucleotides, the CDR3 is TGTGCCAGCAGCTTCAGTGCGCAGGGGTCCACTGAAGCTTTCTTT. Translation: CASSFSAQGSTEAFF.

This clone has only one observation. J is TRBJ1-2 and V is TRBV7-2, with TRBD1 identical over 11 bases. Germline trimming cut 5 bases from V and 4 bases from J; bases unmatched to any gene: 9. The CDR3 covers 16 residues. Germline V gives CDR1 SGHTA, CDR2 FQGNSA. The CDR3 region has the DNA TGTGCCAGCAGCCCGGACAGGGGGCGCGTAGGCTATGGCTACACCTTC. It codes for CASSPDRGRVGYGYTF.

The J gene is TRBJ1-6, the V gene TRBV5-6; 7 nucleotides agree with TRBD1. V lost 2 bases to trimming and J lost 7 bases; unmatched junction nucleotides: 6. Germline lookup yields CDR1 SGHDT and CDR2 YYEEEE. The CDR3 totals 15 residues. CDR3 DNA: TGTGCCAGCAGCTTTCGGGACAGAACGAATTCACCCCTCCACTTT. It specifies CASSFRDRTNSPLHF.

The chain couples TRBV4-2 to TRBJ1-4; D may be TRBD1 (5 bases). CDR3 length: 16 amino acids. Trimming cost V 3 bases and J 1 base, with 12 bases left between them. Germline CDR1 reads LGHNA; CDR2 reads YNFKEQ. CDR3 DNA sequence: TGTGCCAGCAGCCATGCCTGGGGGGGAACTAATGAAAAACTGTTTTTT. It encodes CASSHAWGGTNEKLFF.

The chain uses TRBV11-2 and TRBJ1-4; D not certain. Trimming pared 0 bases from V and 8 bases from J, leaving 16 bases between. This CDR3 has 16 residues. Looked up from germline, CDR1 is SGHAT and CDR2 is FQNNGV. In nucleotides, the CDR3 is TGTGCCAGCAGCTTAGATCGGAGGGTGGTTAACGAAAAACTGTTTTTT. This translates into CASSLDRRVVNEKLFF.

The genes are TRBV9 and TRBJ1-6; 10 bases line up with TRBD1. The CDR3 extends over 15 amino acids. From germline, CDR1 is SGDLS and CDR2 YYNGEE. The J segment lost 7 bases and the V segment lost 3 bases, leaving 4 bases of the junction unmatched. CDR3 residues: CASSARDRGNSPLHF. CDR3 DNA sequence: TGTGCCAGCAGCGCCCGGGACAGGGGCAATTCACCCCTCCACTTT.

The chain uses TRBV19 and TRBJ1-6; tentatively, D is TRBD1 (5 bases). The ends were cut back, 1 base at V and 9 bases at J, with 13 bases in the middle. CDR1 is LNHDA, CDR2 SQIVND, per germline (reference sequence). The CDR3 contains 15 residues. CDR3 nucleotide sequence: TGTGCCAGTAGTATAGGGACGCTGAGGGGTTCACCCCTCCACTTT. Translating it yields CASSIGTLRGSPLHF.

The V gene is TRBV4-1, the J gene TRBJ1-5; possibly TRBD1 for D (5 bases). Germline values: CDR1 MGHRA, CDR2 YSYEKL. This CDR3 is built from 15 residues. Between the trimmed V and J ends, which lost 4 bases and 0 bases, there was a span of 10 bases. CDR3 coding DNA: TGCGCCAGCAGCCCCCGACAGTATAGCAATCAGCCCCAGCATTTT. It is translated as CASSPRQYSNQPQHF.

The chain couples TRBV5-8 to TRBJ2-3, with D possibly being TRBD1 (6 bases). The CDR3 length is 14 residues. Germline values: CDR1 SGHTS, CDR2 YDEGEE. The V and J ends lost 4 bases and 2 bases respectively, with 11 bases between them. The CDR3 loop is CASSTDRSTDTQYF. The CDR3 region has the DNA TGTGCCAGCAGCACGGACAGATCCACAGATACGCAGTATTTT.